These T cell receptor beta chains were read from a single sample in a study of T cells in Graves' hyperthyroidism and ophthalmopathy. TCRdb independently ran MiXCR on the multiplex PCR reads; one entry per CDR3 protein. Among 600,000 or so distinct CDR3 sequences, about 14% were seen once, and the ten largest hold 7% to 9%. Source material: blood. These receptors were collected from a woman aged 18-29 years with Graves' ophthalmopathy. Each CDR3 is given with its conserved first and last residue. The D gene is left open where the match is weak. Clone size appears in some rows only: once, few, many, or a class for an expanded clone.

j_call clone_size v_call d_call cdr3_nt cdr3_aa
TRBJ2-2 few TRBV7-7 NA TGTGCTAGCAGCTTAGACTGGGCGGGGGAGCTGTTTTTT CASSLDWAGELFF
TRBJ2-1 NA TRBV9 TRBD2 TGTGCCAGCAGCGGGAGACTAGCGGAGAACAATGAGCAGTTCTTC CASSGRLAENNEQFF
TRBJ2-7 many TRBV5-6 NA TGTGCCAGCAGGCGCGCAGAGGACAGCCTTCCCTACGAGCAGTACTTC CASRRAEDSLPYEQYF
TRBJ1-5 many TRBV28 NA TGTGCCAGCAGTTTGGACGGTGTCAATATGATCGATCAGCCCCAGCATTTT CASSLDGVNMIDQPQHF
TRBJ2-1 NA TRBV11-2 TRBD2 TGTGCCAGCAGCTTTGGTGCGGGGGTCTACAATGAGCAGTTCTTC CASSFGAGVYNEQFF
TRBJ1-1 NA TRBV11-1 NA TGTGCCAGCAGCAGACCCGGGACCCCCCGGAACACTGAAGCTTTCTTT CASSRPGTPRNTEAFF
TRBJ2-3 NA TRBV24-1 NA TGTGCCACCAGTGATTTTGGAGGAGATACAAATACGCAGTATTTT CATSDFGGDTNTQYF
TRBJ2-1 NA TRBV9 NA TGTGCCAGCAGCGCCCAAACTAATGAGCAGTTCTTC CASSAQTNEQFF
TRBJ2-6 many TRBV7-2 NA TGTGCCAGCAGCTTAGGTCAGGGGCTCGGGGCCAACGTCCTGACTTTC CASSLGQGLGANVLTF
TRBJ1-3 once TRBV6-1 TRBD1 TGTGCCAGCAGCCATACCGACAGGGAAGGAAACACCATATATTTT CASSHTDREGNTIYF